This T cell receptor beta chain was captured by sequencing in a study of identical twins. From the 5' RACE reads, TCRdb called clonotypes with MiXCR, one entry per CDR3 protein. Among 200,000 to 250,000 distinct CDR3 sequences listed, 5.5% to 7.5% were seen once. The sample was also reused in another study, on T cells expressing NK-cell markers.

This receptor was obtained from a woman aged 18-30 years in good health. Sequences were obtained from CD8+ T cells sorted from blood.

The CDR3: CASSQENLAGGQGNEQFF. For the CDR3, the DNA is TGCGCCAGCAGCCAAGAAAACTTAGCGGGAGGGCAGGGAAATGAGCAGTTCTTC. The chain uses TRBV4-3 and TRBJ2-1; 11 bases are a match to TRBD2. This CDR3 has 18 residues. Germline assignment: CDR1 LGHNA and CDR2 YSLEER. Germline trimming cut 0 bases from V and 7 bases from J; bases unmatched to any gene: 11.